The rows below give T cell receptor beta chains drawn from one sample of a study of control samples from healthy donors and cancer patients. Assay used: immunoSEQ multiplex PCR; TCRdb lists only in-frame clones, some missing. The table records a few thousand clones, approximately 85% of them present only once. Sequencing used formalin-fixed, paraffin-embedded tissue. The receptors stem from a female donor with lung cancer. CDR3s include the opening cysteine and the closing phenylalanine or tryptophan. The D gene is left open where the match is weak.

j_call | d_call | v_call | cdr3_aa
TRBJ2-3 | . | TRBV20-1 | CSASFLAYTDTQYF
TRBJ2-7 | . | TRBV19 | CASTTGQNSYEQYF
TRBJ1-1 | TRBD1 | TRBV19 | CASSWDREVTEAFF
TRBJ2-5 | . | TRBV19 | CASSIYRTVREETQYF
TRBJ2-1 | . | TRBV12-5 | CASALESGVSYNEQFF
TRBJ2-3 | . | TRBV20-1 | CSASWVLSASSTDTQYF
TRBJ1-2 | . | TRBV2 | CATSVLSYTF
TRBJ2-1 | TRBD2 | TRBV11-3 | CASSLGSGGYNEQFF
TRBJ1-1 | . | TRBV6-6 | CASSRFLNTEAFF
TRBJ2-5 | . | TRBV19 | CASSLAHETQYF
TRBJ2-1 | . | TRBV9 | CASSVSWTTTEQFF
TRBJ1-5 | . | TRBV7-2 | CASSPMVDQPQHF
TRBJ2-5 | . | TRBV12-3/TRBV12-4 | CATSLLRGETQYF
TRBJ2-1 | TRBD2 | TRBV4-2 | CASSQVGLADYNEQFF
TRBJ2-3 | TRBD2 | TRBV3-1/TRBV3-2 | CASSQFGLASTDTQYF
TRBJ2-7 | . | TRBV30 | CAWSASGLSFEQYF
TRBJ2-1 | . | TRBV29-1 | CSVPEPEQNEQFF
TRBJ2-7 | TRBD2 | TRBV11-3 | CASSLGLADSYEQYF
TRBJ2-1 | . | TRBV5-1 | CASSTGSGYNEQFF
TRBJ1-5 | . | TRBV30 | CAWSVGGKDQPQHF
TRBJ2-1 | TRBD1 | TRBV29-1 | CSVGGGQGRNEQFF
TRBJ1-5 | . | TRBV19 | CASSAQSEGPQHF
TRBJ2-7 | TRBD1 | TRBV2 | CASSPTGVSLGEQYF
TRBJ2-3 | . | TRBV5-8 | CASSSLAGGDTQYF
TRBJ1-1 | . | TRBV9 | CASSVDSFTDTEAFF
TRBJ2-3 | TRBD1 | TRBV6-5 | CTSSYSGQSTDTQYF
TRBJ1-3 | . | TRBV7-2 | CASSYQGGAGNTIYF
TRBJ2-7 | . | TRBV7-9 | CASSLSGYEQYF
TRBJ1-6 | . | TRBV7-2 | CASSLDHSSYNSPLHF
TRBJ2-2 | . | TRBV7-8 | CASSLFTGELFF
TRBJ2-1 | . | TRBV6-5 | CASIEFYNEQFF
TRBJ2-5 | . | TRBV28 | CASSLGPETQYF
TRBJ2-7 | . | TRBV11-3 | CASSFSAGSSYEQYF
TRBJ2-3 | . | TRBV6-5 | CASRWDPDRPDTQYF
TRBJ2-3 | . | TRBV11-2 | CASSLLISTDTQYF
TRBJ2-6 | TRBD1 | TRBV18 | CASSQTGAGGANVLTF
TRBJ2-1 | . | TRBV11-3 | CASSRPSLSYNEQFF
TRBJ2-1 | . | TRBV20-1 | CSASWGPGEQFF
TRBJ2-7 | . | TRBV5-1 | CASSSGWTYEQYF
TRBJ2-3 | . | TRBV15 | CATSRDPVGSTDTQYF
TRBJ2-5 | . | TRBV5-6 | CASSAPTGLETQYF